The 14 T cell receptor beta chains below come from one sample, sequenced in a study of T cells in Graves' hyperthyroidism and ophthalmopathy. RNA transcripts provided the source from which TCR beta CDR3 regions were amplified. HTBI primers drove first-round RT-PCR of the TCR CDR3. TCRdb passed the multiplex PCR reads through MiXCR, listing each CDR3 protein once. This table holds roughly 500,000 distinct CDR3 sequences, approximately 23% found once. The source material was blood. The receptors here all came from a woman in her 70s with Graves' ophthalmopathy.

The genes are TRBV30 and TRBJ1-5; 9 nucleotides match TRBD1. Germline CDR1 and CDR2: GTSNPN and SVGIG (reference sequence). The CDR3 length is 14 residues. Germline trimming cut 7 bases from V and 9 bases from J; bases unmatched to any gene: 13. DNA of the CDR3: TGTGCCTCCTCCGGGACAGGGACAAAGAGGCCCCAGCATTTT. Its protein is CASSGTGTKRPQHF.

This clonotype showed up just a few times. CDR3 sequence (DNA): TGTGCCATCAGTGACACTACCGGGTATAAGGCTTTCTTT. This gives the protein CAISDTTGYKAFF. The rearrangement uses TRBV10-3 and TRBJ1-1; D is unresolved. Germline-derived CDR1 and CDR2 are ENHRY and SYGVKD. V dropped 3 bases and J dropped 11 bases, with 16 bases sitting between them. The CDR3 contains 13 residues.

The chain recombines TRBV5-6 with TRBJ2-5; TRBD2 matches 10 bases. The CDR3 length is 15 residues. The germline V gene has CDR1 SGHDT and CDR2 YYEEEE. V gave up 2 bases and J gave up 7 bases; unmatched junction bases: 8. CDR3: CASSFVLAGAGTQYF. The CDR3 coding sequence is TGTGCCAGCAGCTTCGTGCTAGCGGGAGCGGGGACCCAGTACTTC.

This clonotype occurred a few times. The J gene is TRBJ1-1, the V gene TRBV5-5, with 11 bases that match TRBD1. Trimming took 4 bases from V and 5 from J; bases not matched to a gene: 7. There are 15 residues in the CDR3. CDR1 SGHKS and CDR2 YYEKEE come from the germline V gene (reference sequence). The CDR3 loop is CASSPRDRGGTEAFF. The CDR3 coding sequence is TGTGCCAGCAGCCCCAGGGACAGGGGGGGGACTGAAGCTTTCTTT. Based on the CDR3 plus reference TRBV5-5 and TRBJ1-1, the full variable domain is DAGVTQSPTHLIKTRGQQVTLRCSPISGHKSVSWYQQVLGQGPQFIFQYYEKEERGRGNFPDRFSARQFPNYSSELNVNALLLGDSALYLCASSPRDRGGTEAFFGQGTRLTVV.

This clonotype has at least ten counts. V is TRBV30 and J is TRBJ1-1, with a weak D call TRBD1 (6 bases). CDR1 GTSNPN and CDR2 SVGIG come from the germline V gene (reference sequence). V was cut by 1 base and J by 11 bases, with 14 bases left in between. CDR3 length: 12 residues. The CDR3 DNA follows: TGTGCCTGGAGTGCTACCGGAGGGGGGGCTTTCTTT. Its protein is CAWSATGGGAFF.

This clonotype showed up many times. J is TRBJ1-1 and V is TRBV6-5, with D possibly TRBD1 on 6 matching bases. Per germline, CDR1 MNHEY and CDR2 SVGAGI. V dropped 4 bases and J dropped 1 base, with 13 bases sitting between them. The CDR3 has 15 amino acids. CDR3 amino acids: CASSSSGAWNTEAFF. The CDR3 nucleotides are TGTGCCAGCAGTTCCTCAGGGGCTTGGAACACTGAAGCTTTCTTT.

The CDR3 region is CASSAKSSGRELTGELFF. CDR3 sequence (DNA): TGTGCCAGCAGTGCCAAATCTAGTGGGCGGGAACTCACCGGGGAGCTGTTTTTT. The chain links TRBV6-2 or TRBV6-3 to TRBJ2-2; a weak D match, TRBD2 (6 bases). The CDR3 spans 18 residues. Germline CDR1 reads MNHEY; CDR2 reads SVGEGT. Trimming shortened V by 5 bases and J by 4 bases, and 23 bases separated the two germline ends.

The V gene is TRBV9, the J gene TRBJ2-4; TRBD2 agrees at 14 bases. The CDR3 totals 16 residues. The germline CDR1 and CDR2 sequences are SGDLS and YYNGEE. The J segment lost 9 bases and the V segment lost 4 bases, leaving 9 bases of the junction unmatched. In nucleotides, the CDR3 is TGTGCCAGCAGCCCACCTGGGACTAGCGGGAGCGGCATTCAGTACTTC. The encoded protein is CASSPPGTSGSGIQYF.

The chain couples TRBV7-9 to TRBJ2-1, with 8 nucleotides matching TRBD2. The CDR3 extends over 16 amino acids. Germline V lookup: CDR1 SEHNR, CDR2 FQNEAQ (reference sequence). V shed 5 bases, J shed 3 bases, and the junction held 9 bases outside the gene matches. The chain's CDR3 is CASSHPAGVGYNEQFF. The CDR3 nucleotides read TGTGCCAGCAGCCACCCAGCGGGAGTGGGCTACAATGAGCAGTTCTTC. Full variable domain (rest looked up from reference TRBV7-9 and TRBJ2-1): DTGVSQNPRHKITKRGQNVTFRCDPISEHNRLYWYRQTLGQGPEFLTYFQNEAQLEKSRLLSDRFSAERPKGSFSTLEIQRTEQGDSAMYLCASSHPAGVGYNEQFFGPGTRLTVL.

A remark on this clonotype: This may arise from a read error, as a much more abundant clone is one base away. The V gene is TRBV28, the J gene TRBJ2-1, with 9 positions matching TRBD2. CDR3 length equals 15 residues. Germline CDR1 reads MDHEN; CDR2 reads SYDVKM. The CDR3, as DNA: TGTGCCAGCAGTTTGGCGGGAGGGCGGGTGGATGAGCGGTTCTTC. Amino acids: CASSLAGGRVDERFF.

This clonotype came up a few times. The J gene is TRBJ2-7, the V gene TRBV20-1; possibly TRBD1 for D (5 bases). Trimming took off 6 bases at V and 3 bases at J, with 12 bases between the two ends. Germline CDR1 DFQATT, CDR2 SNEGSKA (reference sequence). This CDR3 has 12 residues. The CDR3 sequence: CSASPGFYEQYF. Here the CDR3 DNA reads TGCAGTGCATCGCCAGGGTTCTACGAGCAGTACTTC.

This clonotype was picked up a small number of times. CDR3 DNA sequence: TGCGCCAGCAGCTTGAGGGGGCAGGGGTCGTCTAATGAAAAACTGTTTTTT. Its translation is CASSLRGQGSSNEKLFF. The chain carries TRBV5-1 and TRBJ1-4, with 7 bases aligning to TRBD1. The CDR3 is 17 residues long. Per germline, CDR1 SGHRS and CDR2 YFSETQ. After removal of 1 base from V and 3 bases from J, the junction contained 9 bases not matched to a gene.

The chain combines TRBV6-2 or TRBV6-3 with TRBJ1-2, with 8 positions matching TRBD1. The germline V gene encodes CDR1 MNHEY and CDR2 SVGEGT. Unmatched junction bases numbered 8, after V lost 3 bases and J lost 8 bases. CDR3 length: 14 residues. Written as DNA, the CDR3 is TGTGCCAGCAGTTATTGGGACAGGACGTCGGGCTACACCTTC. This encodes CASSYWDRTSGYTF.

This clonotype was picked up a small number of times. The chain's CDR3 is CASSETLGTLNEQFF. In DNA form, the CDR3 reads TGTGCCAGCAGCGAGACCCTCGGGACGCTCAATGAGCAGTTCTTC. The chain combines TRBV9 with TRBJ2-1, with D perhaps being TRBD1 or TRBD2 (5 bases each). CDR3 length: 15 residues. Trimming cost V 3 bases and J 6 bases, with 16 bases left between them. Germline V lookup: CDR1 SGDLS, CDR2 YYNGEE.